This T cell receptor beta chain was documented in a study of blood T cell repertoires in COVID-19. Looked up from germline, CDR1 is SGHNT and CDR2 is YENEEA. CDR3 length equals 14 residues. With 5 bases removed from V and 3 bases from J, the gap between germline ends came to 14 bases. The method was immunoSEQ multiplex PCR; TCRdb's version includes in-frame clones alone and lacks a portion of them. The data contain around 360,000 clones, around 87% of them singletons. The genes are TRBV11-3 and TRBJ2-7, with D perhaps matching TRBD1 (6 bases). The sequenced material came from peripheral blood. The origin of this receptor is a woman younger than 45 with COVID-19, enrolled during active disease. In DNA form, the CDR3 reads TGTGCCAGCAGCCTCAGACAGGCCGACTACGAGCAGTACTTC. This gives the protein CASSLRQADYEQYF.